This entry describes one T cell receptor (beta chain). Its specificity is not known. These data are taken from a study of monozygotic twins with inflammatory bowel disease. Study observations and caveats: Variability in patient repertoires may have come partly from differing immunosuppressive treatments. IBD patients had lower TCRbeta diversity (inverse Simpson) than healthy co-twins.

Germline CDR1 is LNHDA and CDR2 is SQIVND (reference sequence). The CDR3 contains 13 residues. The study subjected TCRalpha and TCRbeta cDNA to two nested PCRs of approximately 16 and 10 cycles. One entry per CDR3 protein, without DNA, is what TCRdb gives after re-calling the 5' RACE reads. The table for this sample gives about 330,000 distinct CDR3 sequences. This sequence originates from a human donor with ulcerative colitis or Crohn's disease, or a healthy co-twin of an affected twin (not recorded which). Source material: blood. The chain recombines TRBV19 with TRBJ1-6. CDR3 sequence: CASSMVRDSPLHF.